The 14 T cell receptor beta chains below all came from one sample that was sequenced in a study of T cells expressing NK-cell markers. Following a re-call of the 5' RACE reads, TCRdb has one entry per CDR3 protein and lacks DNA. This sample contains 130,000 to 150,000 distinct CDR3 sequences. The sequencing input was blood T cells: a sorted CD56 or NKG2C T cell subset, CD4+ or CD8+ T cells, or bulk PBMC T cells (not recorded which). These receptors all come from a man in his late teens or twenties in good health.

The J gene is TRBJ1-1, the V gene TRBV3-1; without DNA, the TCRdb call of TRBD1 cannot be checked. Per the germline V gene, CDR1 is LGHDT and CDR2 is YNNKEL (reference sequence). The CDR3 has 15 amino acids. CDR3 protein: CASSEFTGGGTEAFF.

The chain joins TRBV5-5 to TRBJ2-1; the TCRdb D gene call, TRBD2, has no DNA to confirm it. Per germline, CDR1 SGHKS and CDR2 YYEKEE (reference sequence). This CDR3 contains 16 residues. The CDR3 spells CASSPIADSFYNEQFF.

The chain couples TRBV12-3 or TRBV12-4 to TRBJ2-3; checking the TCRdb D call of TRBD2 is not possible without DNA. The CDR3 is 17 residues long. The CDR3 spells CASSQEASGRYTDTQYF.

The chain recombines TRBV6-1 with TRBJ2-1; absent DNA, TCRdb's TRBD2 call cannot be checked. Germline V CDR1 and CDR2: MNHNS, SASEGT. This CDR3 is 13 amino acids long. The CDR3 spells CASSPSQSGEQFF.

The CDR3 reads CASSPIGGRADTGELFF. This chain links TRBV4-1 with TRBJ2-2; TCRdb names TRBD2, which stays unverified in the absence of DNA. The CDR3 contains 17 residues. Germline CDR1 MGHRA, CDR2 YSYEKL.

The rearrangement joins TRBV7-2 to TRBJ2-7; TCRdb proposes TRBD2, but this gene call is untestable without DNA. Germline V gives CDR1 SGHTA, CDR2 FQGNSA. The CDR3 covers 16 residues. The CDR3 region is CASSLIGTSGFYEQYF.

This chain connects TRBV25-1 to TRBJ1-6; TCRdb reports TRBD1, a call that lacks DNA to check it against. The germline CDR1 and CDR2 sequences are MGHDK and SYGVNS. This CDR3 comprises 14 residues. The CDR3 region is CASRRDEEDSPLHF.

The V gene is TRBV4-1, the J gene TRBJ2-6. Germline V gene sequence: CDR1 MGHRA, CDR2 YSYEKL. This CDR3 is built from 15 residues. The CDR3 is CASSHGVSGANVLTF.

The J gene is TRBJ2-1, the V gene TRBV2; the D call from TCRdb, TRBD1, cannot be confirmed without DNA. This CDR3 is built from 16 residues. CDR1 and CDR2 from the germline V gene are SNHLY and FYNNEI. The CDR3 spells CASSFPRDRANNEQFF.

This chain joins TRBV20-1 and TRBJ2-3. CDR1 DFQATT and CDR2 SNEGSKA come from the germline V gene (reference sequence). This CDR3 spans 13 amino acids. CDR3 residues: CSARDRLTDTQYF.

The J gene is TRBJ2-5, the V gene TRBV7-8. The CDR3 is 15 residues long. Germline V gene lookup returns CDR1 SGHVS and CDR2 FQNEAQ. This CDR3 reads CASSLVGFGVETQYF.

This rearrangement joins TRBV6-2 or TRBV6-3 to TRBJ1-5; TCRdb designates TRBD1, a call that cannot be tested without DNA. The V gene's germline CDR1 is MNHEY and CDR2 SVGEGT. This CDR3 contains 15 residues. CDR3 amino acids: CASSPTGPSNQPQHF.

This rearrangement joins TRBV28 to TRBJ1-5; the TRBD1 assignment by TCRdb is unverifiable without DNA. The CDR3 has 16 amino acids. Germline lookup yields CDR1 MDHEN and CDR2 SYDVKM. The CDR3 loop is CATGGTGVYSNQPQHF.

V gene TRBV12-3 or TRBV12-4 combines with J gene TRBJ2-5; TCRdb names TRBD2, which stays unverified in the absence of DNA. The CDR3 loop spans 15 amino acids. This CDR3 reads CASSPGTRAVETQYF.